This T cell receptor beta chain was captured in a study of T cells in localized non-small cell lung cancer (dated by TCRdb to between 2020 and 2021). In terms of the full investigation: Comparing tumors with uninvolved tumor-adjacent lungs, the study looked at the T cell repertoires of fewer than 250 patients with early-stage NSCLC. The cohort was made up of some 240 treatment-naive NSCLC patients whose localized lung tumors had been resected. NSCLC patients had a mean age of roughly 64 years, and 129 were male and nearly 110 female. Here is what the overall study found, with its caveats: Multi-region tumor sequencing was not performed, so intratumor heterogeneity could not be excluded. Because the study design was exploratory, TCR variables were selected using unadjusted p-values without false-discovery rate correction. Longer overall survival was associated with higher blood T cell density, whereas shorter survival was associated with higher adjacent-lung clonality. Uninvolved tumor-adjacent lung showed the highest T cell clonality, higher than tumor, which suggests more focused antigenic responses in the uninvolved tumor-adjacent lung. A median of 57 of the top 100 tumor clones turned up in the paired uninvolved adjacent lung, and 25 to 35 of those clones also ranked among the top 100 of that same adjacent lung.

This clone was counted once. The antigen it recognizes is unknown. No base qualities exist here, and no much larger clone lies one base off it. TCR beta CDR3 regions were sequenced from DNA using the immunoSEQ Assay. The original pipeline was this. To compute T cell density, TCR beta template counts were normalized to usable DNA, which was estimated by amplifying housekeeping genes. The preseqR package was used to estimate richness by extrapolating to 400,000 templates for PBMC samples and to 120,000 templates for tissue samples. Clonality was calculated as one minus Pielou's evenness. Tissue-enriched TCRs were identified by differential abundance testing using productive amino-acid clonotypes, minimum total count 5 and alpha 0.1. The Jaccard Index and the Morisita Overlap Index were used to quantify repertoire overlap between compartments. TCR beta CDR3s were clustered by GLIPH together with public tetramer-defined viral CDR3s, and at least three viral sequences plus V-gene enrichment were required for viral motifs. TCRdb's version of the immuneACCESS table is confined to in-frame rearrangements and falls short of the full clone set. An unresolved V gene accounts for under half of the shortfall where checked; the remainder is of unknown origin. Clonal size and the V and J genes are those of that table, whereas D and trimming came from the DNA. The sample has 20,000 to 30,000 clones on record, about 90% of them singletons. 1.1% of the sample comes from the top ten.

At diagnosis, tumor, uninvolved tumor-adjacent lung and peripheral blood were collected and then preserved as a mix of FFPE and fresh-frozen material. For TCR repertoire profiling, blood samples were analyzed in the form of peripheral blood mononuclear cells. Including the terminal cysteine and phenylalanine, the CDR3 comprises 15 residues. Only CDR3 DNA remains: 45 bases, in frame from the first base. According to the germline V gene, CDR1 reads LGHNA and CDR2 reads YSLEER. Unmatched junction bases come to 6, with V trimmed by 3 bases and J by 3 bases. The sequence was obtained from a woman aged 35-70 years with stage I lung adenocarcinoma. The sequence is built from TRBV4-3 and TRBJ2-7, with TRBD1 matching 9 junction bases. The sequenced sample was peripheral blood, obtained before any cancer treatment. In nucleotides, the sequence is TGCGCCAGCAGCCATGGGACAGGGCCCCTCTACGAGCAGTACTTC. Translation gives CASSHGTGPLYEQYF.